The 28 T cell receptor beta chains listed next were all sequenced from one sample in a study of cytomegalovirus exposure and HLA in healthy donors. A multiplex PCR was run with 60 Vbeta primers and 13 Jbeta primers. The data were produced by immunoSEQ multiplex PCR, yet TCRdb's version contains in-frame clones alone and is incomplete. The sample contains tens of thousands of clones, less than 80% of which appear only once. The specimen was PBMCs. These receptors originate from a woman in her forties or fifties in good health and CMV-seropositive.

This clone was seen just once. The CDR3 sequence is CASRTGAGELFF. As DNA, the CDR3 is TGTGCCAGCAGAACAGGGGCCGGGGAGCTGTTTTTT. This chain connects TRBV6-6 to TRBJ2-2; TRBD1 matches at 7 bases. The germline V gene has CDR1 MNHNY and CDR2 SVGAGI (reference sequence). The CDR3 length is 12 residues. V shed 6 bases and J 6 bases; nucleotides not matched to a gene: 1.

This clone showed up just once. The chain combines TRBV6-4 with TRBJ1-5; no definite D call. CDR1 and CDR2 from the germline V gene are MRHNA and SNTAGT. V was pared by 3 bases and J by 5 bases, with 8 bases between. CDR3 length equals 13 residues. CDR3 in amino acids: CASSETRDQPQHF. The CDR3 DNA reads as TGTGCCAGCAGTGAAACTCGGGATCAGCCCCAGCATTTT.

The chain employs TRBV2 and TRBJ2-7, with TRBD1 matching 8 bases. Germline CDR1 is SNHLY and CDR2 is FYNNEI. Losses at the gene ends were 2 bases for V and 5 bases for J; bases not matched to a gene: 8. The CDR3 has 15 residues. Written as DNA, the CDR3 is TGTGCCAGCAGTGAAATACGGACAGGGACCCACGAGCAGTACTTC. Translating it yields CASSEIRTGTHEQYF.

This chain uses TRBV27 with TRBJ1-1; 7 positions agree with TRBD1. CDR3 size: 14 residues. V trimming: 8 bases; J trimming: 6 bases; junction bases outside the gene matches: 12. Per the germline V gene, CDR1 is MNHEY and CDR2 is SMNVEV (reference sequence). This CDR3 is CASGTPGGTSEAFF. CDR3 in DNA: TGTGCCAGCGGGACCCCAGGGGGAACGTCTGAAGCTTTCTTT.

In nucleotides, the CDR3 is TGTGCCAGCAGCTTGCGGGGGGCAGATACGCAGTATTTT. Its translation is CASSLRGADTQYF. The chain links TRBV7-3 to TRBJ2-3; 8 bases match TRBD2. Germline-derived CDR1 and CDR2 are SGHTA and FQGTGA. The CDR3 extends over 13 amino acids. V lost 3 bases to trimming and J lost 4 bases; unmatched junction nucleotides: 0. The complete variable domain, with remaining parts taken from reference TRBV7-3 and TRBJ2-3, reads GAGVSQTPSNKVTEKGKYVELRCDPISGHTALYWYRQSLGQGPEFLIYFQGTGAADDSGLPNDRFFAVRPEGSVSTLKIQRTERGDSAVYLCASSLRGADTQYFGPGTRLTVL.

V usage is TRBV10-3 and J usage is TRBJ2-1; 8 bases match TRBD2. The CDR3 is made up of 14 amino acids. Unmatched junction bases numbered 5, after V lost 7 bases and J lost 3 bases. Germline assignment: CDR1 ENHRY and CDR2 SYGVKD. The CDR3 DNA reads TGTGCCATCAAAATAGCGGGGTACTACAATGAGCAGTTCTTC. Translating gives CAIKIAGYYNEQFF.

V and J are TRBV7-2 and TRBJ2-5; no definite D call. Trimming pared 0 bases from V and 5 bases from J, leaving 7 bases between. The CDR3 is 13 residues long. CDR1 and CDR2 from the germline V gene are SGHTA and FQGNSA. CDR3 loop: CASSLASMETQYF. In DNA, the CDR3 is TGTGCCAGCAGCTTAGCTAGCATGGAGACCCAGTACTTC.

V is TRBV28 and J is TRBJ2-1; TRBD1 matches 8 bases. CDR3 length: 16 residues. The trim removed 7 bases at V and 5 bases at J, leaving 13 bases unmatched. CDR1 is MDHEN, CDR2 SYDVKM, per germline. The CDR3 bases are TGTGCCAGCACTCGGTATGGCACGGACAGGGACAATGAGCAGTTCTTC. Translating gives CASTRYGTDRDNEQFF.

The chain recombines TRBV27 with TRBJ1-6; tentative D call: TRBD1 (6 bases). CDR1 is MNHEY and CDR2 is SMNVEV in the germline V gene (reference sequence). The CDR3 sequence is 15 residues long. Trimming took off 2 bases at V and 6 bases at J, with 11 bases between the two ends. CDR3 in amino acids: CASSLTGPLNSPLHF. The CDR3, as DNA: TGTGCCAGCAGTTTAACAGGGCCCCTTAATTCACCCCTCCACTTT.

This rearrangement joins TRBV5-1 to TRBJ2-2; 8 bases match TRBD2. J lost 4 bases, V lost 5 bases, and 7 bases had no gene match. Germline lookup yields CDR1 SGHRS and CDR2 YFSETQ. The CDR3 covers 15 residues. CDR3 sequence: CASRPGGPVTGELFF. The CDR3 bases are TGCGCCAGCAGACCGGGGGGGCCGGTCACCGGGGAGCTGTTTTTT.

This chain joins TRBV10-3 and TRBJ2-5; TRBD2 matches 12 bases. Germline CDR1 and CDR2: ENHRY and SYGVKD. The CDR3 has 16 residues. Trimming at V came to 7 bases and at J to 4 bases, leaving 10 bases not matched to a gene. The CDR3 reads CAIKQPSGGAGETQYF. CDR3 bases: TGTGCCATCAAGCAACCTAGCGGGGGGGCAGGAGAGACCCAGTACTTC.

This sequence joins TRBV18 and TRBJ1-6; D is unresolved. Looked up from germline, CDR1 is KGHSH and CDR2 is LQKENI. The V end lost 3 bases, the J end lost 8 bases, and 11 bases lay between the germline ends. CDR3 length equals 14 residues. CDR3 bases: TGTGCCAGCTCACCCCGAGGTCGTGATTCACCCCTCCACTTT. The encoded protein is CASSPRGRDSPLHF. The whole variable domain, remainder taken from reference TRBV18 and TRBJ1-6, is NAGVMQNPRHLVRRRGQEARLRCSPMKGHSHVYWYRQLPEEGLKFMVYLQKENIIDESGMPKERFSAEFPKEGPSILRIQQVVRGDSAAYFCASSPRGRDSPLHFGNGTRLTVT.

The V and J genes are TRBV27 and TRBJ1-4; 7 bases align to TRBD1. After removal of 7 bases from V and 4 bases from J, the junction contained 6 bases not matched to a gene. Looked up from germline, CDR1 is MNHEY and CDR2 is SMNVEV (reference sequence). The CDR3 spans 14 residues. DNA of the CDR3: TGTGCCAGCACCGGGACAGTCAATAATGAAAAACTGTTTTTT. It encodes CASTGTVNNEKLFF.

The V call is TRBV9, the J call TRBJ1-5; D is unresolved. The CDR3 covers 13 residues. The germline V gene has CDR1 SGDLS and CDR2 YYNGEE. With 0 bases removed from V and 7 bases from J, the gap between germline ends came to 8 bases. DNA of the CDR3: TGTGCCAGCAGCGTAGACGAGGCCCAGCCCCAGCATTTT. This gives the protein CASSVDEAQPQHF.

The rearrangement joins TRBV29-1 to TRBJ1-1, with TRBD1 matching over 10 bases. CDR1 and CDR2 (germline): SQVTM, ANQGSEA. V gave up 4 bases and J gave up 4 bases; unmatched junction bases: 12. CDR3 size: 16 residues. This chain's CDR3 is CSVGTGGSVQATEAFF. CDR3 DNA sequence: TGCAGCGTTGGGACAGGGGGGAGTGTGCAGGCCACTGAAGCTTTCTTT.

The chain links TRBV7-9 to TRBJ2-2; 7 bases fit TRBD1. The germline V gene has CDR1 SEHNR and CDR2 FQNEAQ (reference sequence). V lost 3 bases to trimming and J lost 4 bases; unmatched junction nucleotides: 8. This CDR3 spans 16 amino acids. CDR3 DNA: TGTGCCAGCAGCTTGCCTAGGGACAGCAGCACCGGGGAGCTGTTTTTT. As protein: CASSLPRDSSTGELFF.

The chain has TRBV7-9 and TRBJ2-5; 8 bases are shared with TRBD1. Germline assignment: CDR1 SEHNR and CDR2 FQNEAQ (reference sequence). J lost 7 bases, V lost 3 bases, and 4 bases had no gene match. CDR3 length: 13 amino acids. DNA of the CDR3: TGTGCCAGCAGCTTCCGGACAGGGCTGACCCAGTACTTC. This codes for CASSFRTGLTQYF.

As to this clone: The junction and the germline gene differ at one end; a read error may be behind it. V and J are TRBV7-9 and TRBJ2-1; 10 bases agree with TRBD2. The germline V gene encodes CDR1 SEHNR and CDR2 FQNEAQ (reference sequence). This CDR3 has 19 amino acids. In DNA form, the CDR3 reads TGTTCCAGCAGCCAACCTATTCGGGCTAGCGGGGGTTCCTACAATGAGCAGTTCTTC. Translated: CSSSQPIRASGGSYNEQFF.

The chain links TRBV25-1 to TRBJ2-3; perhaps TRBD2 as D (6 bases). CDR3 length: 17 amino acids. Trimming cost V 1 base and J 0 bases, with 14 bases left between them. The germline V gene has CDR1 MGHDK and CDR2 SYGVNS. The CDR3 reads CASSESKGGASTDTQYF. The CDR3 DNA is TGTGCCAGCAGTGAATCTAAGGGCGGGGCCAGCACAGATACGCAGTATTTT. Full variable domain (outside the CDR3, taken from reference TRBV25-1 and TRBJ2-3): EADIYQTPRYLVIGTGKKITLECSQTMGHDKMYWYQQDPGMELHLIHYSYGVNSTEKGDLSSESTVSRIRTEHFPLTLESARPSHTSQYLCASSESKGGASTDTQYFGPGTRLTVL.

The chain is built from TRBV5-1 and TRBJ1-1; D perhaps matches TRBD1 (5 bases). Trimming cost V 8 bases and J 9 bases, with 26 bases left between them. This CDR3 has 15 residues. Germline CDR1 reads SGHRS; CDR2 reads YFSETQ. The CDR3 region has the DNA TGCGCCAGTAAGATCGACGGTTTAACGGCAGGGAAAGCTTTCTTT. Translation: CASKIDGLTAGKAFF.

This chain uses TRBV27 with TRBJ2-5; 7 bases are shared with TRBD1. The CDR3 covers 16 residues. The V and J ends lost 6 bases and 7 bases, in that order; junction bases with no gene match: 17. Germline lookup yields CDR1 MNHEY and CDR2 SMNVEV (reference sequence). In nucleotides, the CDR3 is TGTGCCAGCAGCAGGGGGTCCAATACAGGATACGGGACCCAGTACTTC. Translation: CASSRGSNTGYGTQYF.

There are a few counts of this clone. The chain uses TRBV7-9 and TRBJ1-1, with D maybe TRBD1 (5 bases). This CDR3 is built from 12 residues. Trimming cost V 5 bases and J 7 bases, with 11 bases left between them. The germline CDR1 and CDR2 sequences are SEHNR and FQNEAQ (reference sequence). The CDR3 loop is CASSLGGDEAFF. As DNA, the CDR3 is TGTGCCAGCAGCCTGGGGGGTGATGAAGCTTTCTTT.

The chain joins TRBV29-1 to TRBJ1-1; D gene unclear. Germline values: CDR1 SQVTM, CDR2 ANQGSEA. The CDR3 runs 13 residues. The V and J ends lost 2 bases and 4 bases respectively, with 11 bases between them. CDR3 loop: CSVERGLSTEAFF. In DNA form, the CDR3 reads TGCAGCGTTGAAAGAGGACTCAGCACTGAAGCTTTCTTT.

The gene calls are TRBV27 and TRBJ1-2, with no clear D. Trimming took off 4 bases at V and 1 base at J, with 13 bases between the two ends. Per the germline V gene, CDR1 is MNHEY and CDR2 is SMNVEV (reference sequence). The length of the CDR3 is 15 residues. CDR3 residues: CASSSSGGLNYGYTF. In nucleotides, the CDR3 is TGTGCCAGCAGTTCCTCAGGAGGACTTAACTATGGCTACACCTTC.

The chain combines TRBV25-1 with TRBJ1-5; tentative D call: TRBD1 (5 bases). With 6 bases removed from V and 3 bases from J, the gap between germline ends came to 12 bases. Germline CDR1 reads MGHDK; CDR2 reads SYGVNS. CDR3 length: 14 amino acids. CDR3: CASRRTGDNQPQHF. The CDR3, as DNA: TGTGCCAGCAGACGTACAGGAGACAATCAGCCCCAGCATTTT.

The rearrangement uses TRBV27 and TRBJ2-2; 10 bases line up with TRBD1. The V gene end was trimmed by 6 bases and the J gene end by 6 bases; junction bases not matched to a gene: 7. CDR3 length: 15 residues. Germline loops: CDR1 MNHEY, CDR2 SMNVEV (reference sequence). CDR3 in DNA: TGTGCCAGCAGGGTACGGGACAGGGGTTCCGGGGAGCTGTTTTTT. Translation gives CASRVRDRGSGELFF.

This clone occurred a few times. This chain joins TRBV6-5 and TRBJ1-2; 9 positions agree with TRBD1. Germline CDR1 is MNHEY and CDR2 is SVGAGI. The CDR3 covers 15 residues. V lost 0 bases to trimming and J lost 4 bases; unmatched junction nucleotides: 3. The CDR3 DNA is TGTGCCAGCAGTTACTCGGACAGGGGTGGCTATGGCTACACCTTC. Amino acids: CASSYSDRGGYGYTF.

This rearrangement joins TRBV5-4 to TRBJ1-6; TRBD1 agrees at 9 bases. This CDR3 spans 15 amino acids. Germline V gene lookup returns CDR1 SGHNT and CDR2 YYREEE (reference sequence). V lost 4 bases and J lost 4; bases outside the gene matches: 3. The CDR3, as DNA: TGTGCCAGCAGCCCGGGACAGGGATATAATTCACCCCTCCACTTT. This translates into CASSPGQGYNSPLHF.